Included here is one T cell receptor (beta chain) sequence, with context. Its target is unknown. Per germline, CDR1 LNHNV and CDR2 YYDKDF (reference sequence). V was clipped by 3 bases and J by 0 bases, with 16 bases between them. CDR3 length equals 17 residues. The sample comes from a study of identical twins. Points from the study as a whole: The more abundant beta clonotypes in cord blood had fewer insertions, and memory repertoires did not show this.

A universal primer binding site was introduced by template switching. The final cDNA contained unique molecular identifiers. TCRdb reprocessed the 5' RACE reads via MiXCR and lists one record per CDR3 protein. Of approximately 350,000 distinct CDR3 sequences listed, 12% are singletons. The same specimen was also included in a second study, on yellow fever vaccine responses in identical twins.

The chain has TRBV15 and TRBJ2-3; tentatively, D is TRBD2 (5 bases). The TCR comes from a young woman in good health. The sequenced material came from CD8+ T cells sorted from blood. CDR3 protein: CATSSGHRAESTDTQYF. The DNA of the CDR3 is TGTGCCACCAGCAGTGGCCATCGAGCGGAAAGCACAGATACGCAGTATTTT.